Included here is one TCR beta chain sequence, with context. Method: immunoSEQ multiplex PCR; TCRdb's copy keeps in-frame clones and lacks some. The sample yields tens of thousands of clones, over 80% seen once. This CDR3 is built from 16 residues. Germline assignment: CDR1 SGHNT and CDR2 YYREEE (reference sequence). Trimming stripped 4 bases from V and 0 bases from J, with 16 bases between. This sample was taken from a study of Tregs in tolerant kidney transplant recipients. The receptor comes from a human donor in good health. Sequenced material: CD4+ T cells from blood. V and J are TRBV5-4 and TRBJ1-1; TRBD1 might be the D (6 bases). The CDR3 is CASSLGGRSLNTEAFF. DNA for the CDR3: TGTGCCAGCAGCCTAGGGGGGAGGAGCCTGAACACTGAAGCTTTCTTT.